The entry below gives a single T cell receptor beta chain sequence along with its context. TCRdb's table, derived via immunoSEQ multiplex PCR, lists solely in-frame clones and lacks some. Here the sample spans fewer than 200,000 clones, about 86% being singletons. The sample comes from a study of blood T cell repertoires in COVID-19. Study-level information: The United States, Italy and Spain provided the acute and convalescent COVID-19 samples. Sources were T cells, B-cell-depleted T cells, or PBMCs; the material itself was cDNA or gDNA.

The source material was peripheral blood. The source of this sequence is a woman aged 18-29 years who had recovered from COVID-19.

CDR3 nucleotides: TGTGCCAGTAGCCCCCGAACGGGAAGGCTCACAGATACGCAGTATTTT. Amino acid sequence: CASSPRTGRLTDTQYF. The chain carries TRBV19 and TRBJ2-3, with a weak D call TRBD2 (5 bases). The CDR3 is 16 residues long. The germline CDR1 and CDR2 sequences are LNHDA and SQIVND (reference sequence). Between the trimmed V and J ends, which lost 6 bases and 2 bases, there was a span of 18 bases.